The T cell receptor (beta chain) described here comes from a study of graft-versus-host responses after intestinal transplantation. Turning to the study itself: Each recipient received anti-thymocyte globulin induction, then tacrolimus and steroids for three to four years.

The repertoire was sequenced with immunoSEQ multiplex PCR; TCRdb's copy has only in-frame clones and lacks some. In the table there are about 73,000 clones, around 90% of which are singletons. Points from the study as a whole: Patients who carried graft-donor T cell macrochimerism also had high graft-versus-host to host-versus-graft clonal ratios in their allografts. Early HvG declines after transplant were associated with peak circulating GvH clone levels. Investigators detected GvH clones in recipient marrow, with some emerging earlier in ileum or blood.

Points on this clone: What it binds is not known.

Trimming cost V 9 bases and J 2 bases; bases outside gene matches: 6. Germline V gene sequence: CDR1 MNHEY, CDR2 SMNVEV (reference sequence). The CDR3 is 14 amino acids. This chain links TRBV27 with TRBJ2-7; 11 bases align to TRBD2. This receptor was obtained from a human donor who was the organ donor for an intestinal transplant. Sequencing was performed on unstimulated CD8+ T cells sorted from spleen or lymph node cells, taken before transplant. DNA of the CDR3: TGTGCCAGTAAAGTAGCGGGGGGGGCCTACGAGCAGTACGTC. Its translation: CASKVAGGAYEQYV.